The 9 T cell receptor beta chains listed next were all sequenced from one sample in a study of T cell responses to AZD1222 COVID-19 vaccine. The data were produced by immunoSEQ multiplex PCR, yet TCRdb's version contains in-frame clones alone and is incomplete. Of some 150,000 clones listed, 94% are singletons. This material consisted of peripheral blood, taken on day 0 of AZD1222 vaccination. The receptors were sampled from an adult in good health.

Here the CDR3 reads CASSPLQMNTEAFF. As DNA, the CDR3 is TGCGCCAGCAGCCCCCTTCAGATGAACACTGAAGCTTTCTTT. The chain combines TRBV5-1 with TRBJ1-1; D gene unclear. Trimming cost V 4 bases and J 0 bases, with 10 bases left between them. In germline, CDR1 is SGHRS, CDR2 YFSETQ. This CDR3 contains 14 residues.

V is TRBV11-2 and J is TRBJ1-1; 9 nucleotides line up with TRBD1. Trimming removed 6 bases from V and 12 bases from J; junction bases left unmatched: 11. The CDR3 contains 13 residues. The germline CDR1 and CDR2 sequences are SGHAT and FQNNGV. DNA for the CDR3: TGTGCCAGCAGGGAACTCCGGGACAGGGCATCTTTCTTT. Protein: CASRELRDRASFF.

The chain's CDR3 is CASSTTVKDEKLFF. CDR3 nucleotide sequence: TGCGCCAGCAGCACGACAGTTAAGGACGAAAAACTGTTTTTT. The chain employs TRBV5-1 and TRBJ1-4; D possibly corresponds to TRBD1 (5 bases). Germline V gene data show CDR1 as SGHRS and CDR2 as YFSETQ. The CDR3 is 14 amino acids. The ends were cut back, 4 bases at V and 8 bases at J, with 15 bases in the middle.

The rearrangement links TRBV9 to TRBJ1-2; no reliable D call. The CDR3 loop spans 15 amino acids. V was trimmed by 0 bases and J by 4 bases, leaving 13 bases between them. CDR1 and CDR2 from the germline V gene are SGDLS and YYNGEE. The CDR3 region has the DNA TGTGCCAGCAGCGTAGTTGGAGGAGCGGGCTATGGCTACACCTTC. Translating it yields CASSVVGGAGYGYTF.

This rearrangement joins TRBV6-5 to TRBJ2-2, with 10 bases matching TRBD1. CDR1 and CDR2 from the germline V gene are MNHEY and SVGAGI. J lost 5 bases, V lost 7 bases, and 4 bases had no gene match. The CDR3 is 14 amino acids. The CDR3 DNA reads TGTGCCAGCAAAGGGACAGGGGAGACCGGGGAGCTGTTTTTT. It encodes CASKGTGETGELFF.

This clone was detected a few times. The chain couples TRBV9 to TRBJ2-2, with 9 bases lining up with TRBD2. With 4 bases clipped from V and 5 bases from J, the junction kept 18 bases outside the gene matches. Per germline, CDR1 SGDLS and CDR2 YYNGEE. CDR3 size: 19 residues. Here the CDR3 DNA reads TGTGCCAGCAGCCGAGGAGGGACTAGCTTCGGGAGGACAACCGGGGAGCTGTTTTTT. This gives the protein CASSRGGTSFGRTTGELFF.

V and J are TRBV7-6 and TRBJ2-2; 10 bases line up with TRBD2. The V gene end was trimmed by 5 bases and the J gene end by 6 bases; junction bases not matched to a gene: 12. CDR1 and CDR2 (germline): SGHVS, FNYEAQ. The CDR3 has 17 residues. CDR3 residues: CASSPVVSGGAPGELFF. CDR3 nucleotides: TGTGCCAGCAGCCCAGTTGTGAGCGGGGGGGCGCCCGGGGAGCTGTTTTTT.

This clone was seen just once. The chain carries TRBV6-5 and TRBJ2-3, with D possibly TRBD2 on 6 matching bases. CDR1 and CDR2 from the germline V gene are MNHEY and SVGAGI. This CDR3 is built from 12 residues. V was pared by 7 bases and J by 6 bases, with 11 bases between. In nucleotides, the CDR3 is TGTGCCAGCACCATCGGAGGGGATACGCAGTATTTT. Protein product: CASTIGGDTQYF.

This chain uses TRBV21-1 with TRBJ1-6; the DNA was not used to check the table's D call, TRBD1. TRBV21-1 is reported as a pseudogene. The CDR3 runs to 14 residues. The CDR3 loop reads CASSLASYNSPLHF. The CDR3 region has the DNA TGTGCCAGCAGCCTGGCATCCTATAATTCACCCCTCCACTTT.